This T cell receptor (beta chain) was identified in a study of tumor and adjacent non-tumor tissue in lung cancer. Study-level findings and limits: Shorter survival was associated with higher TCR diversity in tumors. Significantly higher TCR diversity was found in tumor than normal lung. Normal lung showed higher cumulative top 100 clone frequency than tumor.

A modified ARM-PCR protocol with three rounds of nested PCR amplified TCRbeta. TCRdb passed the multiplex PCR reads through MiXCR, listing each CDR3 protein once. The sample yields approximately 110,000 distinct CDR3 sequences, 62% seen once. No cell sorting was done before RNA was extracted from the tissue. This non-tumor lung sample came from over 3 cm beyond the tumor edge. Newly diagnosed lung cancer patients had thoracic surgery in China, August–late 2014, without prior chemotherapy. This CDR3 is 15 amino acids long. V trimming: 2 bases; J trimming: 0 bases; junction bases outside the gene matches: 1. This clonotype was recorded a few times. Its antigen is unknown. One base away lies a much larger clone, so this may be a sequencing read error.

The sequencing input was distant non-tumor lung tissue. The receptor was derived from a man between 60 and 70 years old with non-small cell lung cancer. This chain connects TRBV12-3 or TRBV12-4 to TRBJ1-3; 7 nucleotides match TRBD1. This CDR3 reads CASSLWDSSGNTIYF. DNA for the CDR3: TGTGCCAGCAGTTTATGGGACAGCTCTGGAAACACCATATATTTT.